This T cell receptor beta chain originates from a study of T cell repertoires in cytomegalovirus infection. MiXCR was run by TCRdb on the reads, yielding one entry per CDR3 protein. The data contain some 700,000 distinct CDR3 sequences, approximately 33% of them singletons. Trimming removed 1 base from V and 7 bases from J, with 8 bases in between. From germline, CDR1 is MNHNS and CDR2 SASEGT. The CDR3 is 13 residues long. This clonotype has at least ten counts. Antigen: not known. The chain uses TRBV6-1 and TRBJ1-5, with a weak D call TRBD1 (5 bases). This TCR came from a human donor in good health (CMV status not recorded). Some clones in this sample may be carry-over from other donors' samples. Sample: cultured PBMCs, taken from culture after CMV antigen stimulation. The CDR3 reads CASSEEGAQPQHF. The CDR3 DNA is TGTGCCAGCAGTGAAGAAGGGGCCCAGCCCCAGCATTTT.